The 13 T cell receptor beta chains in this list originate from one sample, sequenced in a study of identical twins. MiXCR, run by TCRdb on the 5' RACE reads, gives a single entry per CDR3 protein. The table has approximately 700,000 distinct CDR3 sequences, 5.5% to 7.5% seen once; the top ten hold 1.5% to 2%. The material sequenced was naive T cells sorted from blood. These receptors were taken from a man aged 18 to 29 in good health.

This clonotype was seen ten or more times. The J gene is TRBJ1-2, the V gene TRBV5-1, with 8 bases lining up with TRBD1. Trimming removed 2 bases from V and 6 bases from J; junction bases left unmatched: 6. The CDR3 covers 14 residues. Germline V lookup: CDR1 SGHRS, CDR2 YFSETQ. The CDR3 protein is CASSLGQGGNGYTF. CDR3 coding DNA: TGCGCCAGCAGCTTAGGACAGGGAGGGAATGGCTACACCTTC.

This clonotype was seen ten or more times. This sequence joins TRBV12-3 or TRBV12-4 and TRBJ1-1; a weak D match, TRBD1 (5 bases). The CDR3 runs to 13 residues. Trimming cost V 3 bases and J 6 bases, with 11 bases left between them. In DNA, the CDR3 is TGTGCCAGCAGTTTGGGAGGAGGGGCTGAAGCTTTCTTT. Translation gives CASSLGGGAEAFF.

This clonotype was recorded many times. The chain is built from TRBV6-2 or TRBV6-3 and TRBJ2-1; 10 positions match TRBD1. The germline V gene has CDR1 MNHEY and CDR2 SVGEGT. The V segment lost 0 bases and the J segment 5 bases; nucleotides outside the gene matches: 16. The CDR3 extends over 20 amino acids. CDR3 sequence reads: CASSYSGKGDRGLGNNEQFF. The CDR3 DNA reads TGTGCCAGCAGTTACTCGGGCAAGGGGGACAGGGGATTGGGAAACAATGAGCAGTTCTTC.

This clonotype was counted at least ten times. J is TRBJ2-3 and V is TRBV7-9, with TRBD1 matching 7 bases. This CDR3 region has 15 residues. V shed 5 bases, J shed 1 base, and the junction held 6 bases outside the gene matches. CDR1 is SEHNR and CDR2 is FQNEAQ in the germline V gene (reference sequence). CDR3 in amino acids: CASSMRQGGTDTQYF. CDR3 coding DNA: TGTGCCAGCAGCATGAGACAGGGTGGCACAGATACGCAGTATTTT.

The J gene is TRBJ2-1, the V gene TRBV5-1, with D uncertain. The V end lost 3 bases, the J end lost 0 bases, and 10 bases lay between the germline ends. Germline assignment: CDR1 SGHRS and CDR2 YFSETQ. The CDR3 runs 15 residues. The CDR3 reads CASSSYSHSYNEQFF. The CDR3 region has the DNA TGCGCCAGCAGCTCGTACAGTCACTCCTACAATGAGCAGTTCTTC.

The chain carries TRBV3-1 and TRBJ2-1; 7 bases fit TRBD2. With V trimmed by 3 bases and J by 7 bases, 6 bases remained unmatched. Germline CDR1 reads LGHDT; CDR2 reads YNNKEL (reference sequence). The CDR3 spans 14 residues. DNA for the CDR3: TGTGCCAGCAGCCATCAGCGCGGGAGAAATGAGCAGTTCTTC. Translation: CASSHQRGRNEQFF.

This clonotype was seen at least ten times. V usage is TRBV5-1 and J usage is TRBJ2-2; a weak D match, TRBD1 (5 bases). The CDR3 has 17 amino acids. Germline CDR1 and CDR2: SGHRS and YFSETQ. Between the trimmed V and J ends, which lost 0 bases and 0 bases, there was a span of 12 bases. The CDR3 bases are TGCGCCAGCAGCTTGGAGTGGACACCCACGAACACCGGGGAGCTGTTTTTT. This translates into CASSLEWTPTNTGELFF.

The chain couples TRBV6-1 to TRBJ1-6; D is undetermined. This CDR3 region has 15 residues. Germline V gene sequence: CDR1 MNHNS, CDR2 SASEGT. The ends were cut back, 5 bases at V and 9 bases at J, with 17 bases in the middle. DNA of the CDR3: TGTGCCAGCAGTCTTGACGGCGGGTGGGTTTCACCCCTCCACTTT. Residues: CASSLDGGWVSPLHF.

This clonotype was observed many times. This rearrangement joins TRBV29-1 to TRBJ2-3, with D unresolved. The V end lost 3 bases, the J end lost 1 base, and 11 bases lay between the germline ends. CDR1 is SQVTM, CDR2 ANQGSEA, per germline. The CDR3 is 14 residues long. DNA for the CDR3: TGCAGCGTTGAGGGTATGGAAGGCACAGATACGCAGTATTTT. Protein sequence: CSVEGMEGTDTQYF.

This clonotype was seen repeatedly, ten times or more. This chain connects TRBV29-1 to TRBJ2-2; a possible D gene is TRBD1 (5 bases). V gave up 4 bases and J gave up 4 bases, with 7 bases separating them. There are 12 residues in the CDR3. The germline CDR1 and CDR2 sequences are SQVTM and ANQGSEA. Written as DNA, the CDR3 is TGCAGCGTTGGTCAGGGCACCGGGGAGCTGTTTTTT. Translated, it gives CSVGQGTGELFF.

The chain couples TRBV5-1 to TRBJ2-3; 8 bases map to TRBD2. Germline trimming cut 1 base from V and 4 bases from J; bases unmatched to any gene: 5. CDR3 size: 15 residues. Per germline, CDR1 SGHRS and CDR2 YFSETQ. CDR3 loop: CASSLRGLGADTQYF. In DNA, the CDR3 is TGCGCCAGCAGCTTGAGGGGACTAGGGGCAGATACGCAGTATTTT. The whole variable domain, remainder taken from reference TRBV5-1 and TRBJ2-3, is KAGVTQTPRYLIKTRGQQVTLSCSPISGHRSVSWYQQTPGQGLQFLFEYFSETQRNKGNFPGRFSGRQFSNSRSEMNVSTLELGDSALYLCASSLRGLGADTQYFGPGTRLTVL.

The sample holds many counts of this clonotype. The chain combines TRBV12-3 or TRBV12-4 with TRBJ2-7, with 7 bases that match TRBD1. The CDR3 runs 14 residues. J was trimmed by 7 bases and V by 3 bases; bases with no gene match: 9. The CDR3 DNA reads TGTGCCAGCAGTTTCGGGTCAGGGGGTGAGGAGCAGTACGTC. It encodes CASSFGSGGEEQYV.

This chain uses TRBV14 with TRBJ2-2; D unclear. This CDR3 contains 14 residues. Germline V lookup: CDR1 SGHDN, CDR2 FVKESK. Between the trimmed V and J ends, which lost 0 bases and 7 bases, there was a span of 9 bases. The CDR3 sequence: CASSQENWFGELFF. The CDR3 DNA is TGTGCCAGCAGCCAAGAGAATTGGTTCGGGGAGCTGTTTTTT.